These 18 T cell receptor beta chains originate from one sample sequenced in a study of vaccination and CD4 T cells after COVID-19 (dated 2022 in TCRdb). What the treatment or condition label conveys for this sample: roughly 10-day PBMC culture with coronavirus spike peptide pools or control peptides (ViraFEST assay). These receptors' targets are unknown. Library prep was done by PCR. The run used an Illumina iSeq 100. TCR sequencing of DNA from cultured CD4+ T cells used the Oncomine TCR Beta short-read assay at the Johns Hopkins FTIC core. TCRdb trimmed the raw reads at Q25, called clones with MiXCR and kept productive beta chains. All rows with the same CDR3 protein become a single entry with the most common DNA and genes. This sample comprises thousands of distinct CDR3 sequences, about 45% of them detected only once. More than 9% of the sample is held by the ten biggest clonotypes. Sequencing input: CD4+ T cells from blood, cultured in vitro. The receptors derive from a human donor who had recovered from COVID-19.

The chain carries TRBV6-1 and TRBJ2-7; no definite D call. There are 12 residues in the CDR3. The V gene lost 6 bases and the J gene lost 0 bases, with 6 bases spanning the gap. Per germline, CDR1 MNHNS and CDR2 SASEGT. The CDR3 nucleotides are TGTGCCAGCAGACAAACCTCCTACGAGCAGTACTTC. Protein sequence: CASRQTSYEQYF.

This clonotype is judged medium-sized. The chain combines TRBV7-2 with TRBJ2-7; D is unclear. Germline CDR1 is SGHTA and CDR2 is FQGNSA. V was pared by 2 bases and J by 6 bases, with 5 bases between. The CDR3 spans 11 residues. CDR3 nucleotide sequence: TGTGCCAGCAGCTTATCAGTCGAGCAGTACTTC. Translated, it gives CASSLSVEQYF.

The rearrangement joins TRBV20-1 to TRBJ2-1, with 7 nucleotides matching TRBD2. This CDR3 contains 15 residues. The ends lost 4 bases at V and 7 bases at J; junction bases unmatched: 13. Looked up from germline, CDR1 is DFQATT and CDR2 is SNEGSKA (reference sequence). DNA of the CDR3: TGCAGTGCTAAAGGCTGGCGGGGGACTGGGAATGAGCAGTTCTTC. Translating gives CSAKGWRGTGNEQFF.

The rearrangement joins TRBV7-2 to TRBJ1-2; a weak D match, TRBD1 (6 bases). The V gene lost 1 base and the J gene lost 4 bases, with 10 bases spanning the gap. Germline assignment: CDR1 SGHTA and CDR2 FQGNSA. This CDR3 is built from 14 residues. In DNA, the CDR3 is TGTGCCAGCAGCTTAGGACAGGAAGTCTATGGCTACACCTTC. Translating gives CASSLGQEVYGYTF.

This chain links TRBV20-1 with TRBJ2-7; 7 nucleotides align to TRBD1. The CDR3 length is 13 residues. Germline CDR1 reads DFQATT; CDR2 reads SNEGSKA (reference sequence). The V and J ends lost 4 bases and 3 bases, in that order; junction bases with no gene match: 6. The CDR3 region is CSATPTGNYEQYF. Here the CDR3 DNA reads TGCAGTGCTACCCCGACAGGGAACTACGAGCAGTACTTC.

The CDR3 region has the DNA TGTGCCATCAGTGGGAGGGATGGCTATGGCTACACCTTC. It yields the protein CAISGRDGYGYTF. The chain uses TRBV10-3 and TRBJ1-2; the D is unclear. The CDR3 is 13 amino acids. Trimming removed 4 bases at V and 4 bases at J, with 10 bases between. Germline V CDR1 and CDR2: ENHRY, SYGVKD.

The chain has TRBV20-1 and TRBJ1-6; D perhaps matches TRBD1 (6 bases). This CDR3 contains 14 residues. The germline V gene encodes CDR1 DFQATT and CDR2 SNEGSKA (reference sequence). Trimming stripped 2 bases from V and 7 bases from J, with 12 bases between. The CDR3 region has the DNA TGCAGTGCTAGATCCGGCAGGGGCAATTCACCCCTCCACTTT. Protein product: CSARSGRGNSPLHF.

This sequence joins TRBV7-9 and TRBJ2-5; D ambiguous. Germline V lookup: CDR1 SEHNR, CDR2 FQNEAQ (reference sequence). V dropped 5 bases and J dropped 5 bases, with 9 bases sitting between them. CDR3 size: 12 residues. The CDR3 loop is CASSPVGETQYF. The CDR3 nucleotides are TGTGCCAGCAGCCCCGTGGGTGAGACCCAGTACTTC. The full variable domain, in which reference TRBV7-9 and TRBJ2-5 provide the parts outside the CDR3, is DTGVSQNPRHKITKRGQNVTFRCDPISEHNRLYWYRQTLGQGPEFLTYFQNEAQLEKSRLLSDRFSAERPKGSFSTLEIQRTEQGDSAMYLCASSPVGETQYFGPGTRLLVL.

V and J are TRBV5-4 and TRBJ1-2; D unresolved. This CDR3 spans 12 amino acids. The V gene lost 4 bases and the J gene lost 7 bases, with 11 bases spanning the gap. Germline assignment: CDR1 SGHNT and CDR2 YYREEE (reference sequence). CDR3 DNA sequence: TGTGCCAGCAGCGCTACGAGTGTTGGCTACACCTTC. Its translation: CASSATSVGYTF.

This clonotype has only a few counts. V usage is TRBV20-1 and J usage is TRBJ1-5; tentatively, D is TRBD1 (5 bases). Trimming removed 5 bases from V and 6 bases from J, with 17 bases in between. The germline V gene has CDR1 DFQATT and CDR2 SNEGSKA (reference sequence). The CDR3 extends over 14 amino acids. The CDR3 DNA is TGCAGTGCTGGGGGTGGTGGGAGGGGTCAGCCCCAGCATTTT. Its protein is CSAGGGGRGQPQHF.

The chain is built from TRBV6-1 and TRBJ1-2, with 7 bases aligning to TRBD1. This CDR3 is 13 amino acids long. In germline, CDR1 is MNHNS, CDR2 SASEGT. With V trimmed by 5 bases and J by 1 base, 1 base remained unmatched. Written as DNA, the CDR3 is TGTGCCAGCAGTAGGGACAGTAACTATGGCTACACCTTC. Its protein product is CASSRDSNYGYTF.

This chain joins TRBV6-1 and TRBJ1-1; 8 nucleotides agree with TRBD1. The junction had 5 bases not matched to a gene; V was cut back by 2 bases and J by 3 bases. CDR3 length: 15 residues. Germline V gene data show CDR1 as MNHNS and CDR2 as SASEGT. CDR3 in amino acids: CASSERQGRDTEAFF. The CDR3 DNA reads as TGTGCCAGCAGTGAACGACAGGGGAGGGACACTGAAGCTTTCTTT.

This clonotype was observed a handful of times. The genes are TRBV20-1 and TRBJ2-7, with D unresolved. CDR3 length: 12 amino acids. Germline CDR1 and CDR2: DFQATT and SNEGSKA (reference sequence). V dropped 6 bases and J dropped 0 bases, with 9 bases sitting between them. CDR3 residues: CSASRNSYEQYF. CDR3 nucleotides: TGCAGTGCGTCCCGTAACTCCTACGAGCAGTACTTC.

The CDR3 region is CASSSQGGYEQYF. In DNA form, the CDR3 reads TGTGCCAGCAGTTCACAGGGGGGCTACGAGCAGTACTTC. V gene TRBV11-1 combines with J gene TRBJ2-7; 8 positions agree with TRBD1. Trimming removed 6 bases from V and 3 bases from J; junction bases left unmatched: 4. The CDR3 has 13 residues. Germline lookup yields CDR1 SGHAT and CDR2 FQDESV (reference sequence). The entire variable domain, with the rest obtained from reference TRBV11-1 and TRBJ2-7, is as follows: EAEVAQSPRYKITEKSQAVAFWCDPISGHATLYWYRQILGQGPELLVQFQDESVVDDSQLPKDRFSAERLKGVDSTLKIQPAELGDSAMYLCASSSQGGYEQYFGPGTRLTVT.

This clonotype was found a few times. The chain recombines TRBV20-1 with TRBJ1-2, with 7 bases fitting TRBD1. Germline CDR1 reads DFQATT; CDR2 reads SNEGSKA (reference sequence). The CDR3 has 13 amino acids. The J segment lost 3 bases and the V segment lost 6 bases, leaving 7 bases of the junction unmatched. This CDR3 is CSARKGADYGYTF. The CDR3 coding sequence is TGCAGTGCCCGAAAGGGGGCTGACTATGGCTACACCTTC.

The chain employs TRBV20-1 and TRBJ2-1; TRBD2 matches 10 bases. In germline, CDR1 is DFQATT, CDR2 SNEGSKA (reference sequence). V shed 6 bases, J shed 4 bases, and the junction held 3 bases outside the gene matches. This CDR3 contains 13 residues. CDR3 sequence: CSASSGGYNEQFF. The CDR3 nucleotides read TGCAGTGCCTCTAGCGGGGGATACAATGAGCAGTTCTTC.

The rearrangement joins TRBV27 to TRBJ2-7, with D unresolved. V was cut by 9 bases and J by 4 bases, with 4 bases left in between. Germline CDR1 and CDR2: MNHEY and SMNVEV (reference sequence). CDR3 size: 9 residues. CDR3 in DNA: TGTGCCAGGACTTACGAGCAGTACTTC. It yields the protein CARTYEQYF.

The chain has TRBV20-1 and TRBJ1-5, with a possible D match to TRBD1 (5 bases). Germline CDR1 is DFQATT and CDR2 is SNEGSKA (reference sequence). CDR3 length: 15 residues. V gave up 6 bases and J gave up 2 bases, with 17 bases separating them. CDR3 in DNA: TGCAGTGCGAAGGCGGGGGAATCGGGCAATCAGCCCCAGCATTTT. Translation: CSAKAGESGNQPQHF.